The 18 T cell receptor beta chains presented below share a single source sample, sequenced in a study of T cells after yellow fever vaccination. TCRdb redid the calling of the 5' RACE reads with MiXCR, one entry per CDR3 protein. The profile shows around 67,000 distinct CDR3 sequences, around 6.9% of them singletons. This sample comprised CD8+ T cells sorted from PBMCs, obtained about 5 days after the first yellow fever vaccination. These receptors all stem from a man aged 18 to 29 who received the YFV17D yellow fever vaccine.

This clonotype was seen repeatedly, ten times or more. The V call is TRBV7-9, the J call TRBJ2-1; 7 bases are a match to TRBD1. V shed 3 bases and J 9 bases; nucleotides not matched to a gene: 5. Germline lookup yields CDR1 SEHNR and CDR2 FQNEAQ (reference sequence). This CDR3 contains 13 residues. CDR3 loop: CASSFPRDSEQFF. In DNA, the CDR3 is TGTGCCAGCAGCTTCCCCCGGGACAGTGAGCAGTTCTTC.

This sequence joins TRBV12-3 or TRBV12-4 and TRBJ2-1; 8 nucleotides align to TRBD2. The CDR3 sequence is 16 residues long. The junction had 11 bases not matched to a gene; V was cut back by 5 bases and J by 5 bases. For the CDR3, the DNA is TGTGCCAGCAGTCCCCCCGTAGCGGGGCATAACAATGAGCAGTTCTTC. Translation: CASSPPVAGHNNEQFF.

This clonotype was seen a handful of times. J is TRBJ2-5 and V is TRBV30; D remains unclear. CDR3 size: 15 residues. Per the germline V gene, CDR1 is GTSNPN and CDR2 is SVGIG (reference sequence). V lost 1 base and J lost 2, with 14 bases in between. CDR3 coding DNA: TGTGCCTGGAGTGGGCAGCGAGAATGGCAAGAGACCCAGTACTTC. It yields the protein CAWSGQREWQETQYF.

This clonotype was seen ten or more times. This chain joins TRBV6-5 and TRBJ1-6; 8 bases line up with TRBD1. The CDR3 totals 15 residues. The germline CDR1 and CDR2 sequences are MNHEY and SVGAGI. V lost 2 bases to trimming and J lost 10 bases; unmatched junction nucleotides: 7. The CDR3 DNA reads as TGTGCCAGCAGTTACCAGACAGGGGAGTTCTCACCCCTCCACTTT. Translation gives CASSYQTGEFSPLHF.

The CDR3: CAWSVSWTEAFF. In DNA, the CDR3 is TGTGCCTGGAGTGTCTCGTGGACTGAAGCTTTCTTT. The chain combines TRBV30 with TRBJ1-1; D unresolved. With 0 bases removed from V and 5 bases from J, the gap between germline ends came to 7 bases. The CDR3 is made up of 12 amino acids. Germline CDR1 is GTSNPN and CDR2 is SVGIG (reference sequence).

V and J are TRBV19 and TRBJ2-1; weak D call: TRBD1 (6 bases). Germline V CDR1 and CDR2: LNHDA, SQIVND (reference sequence). Trimming removed 9 bases at V and 2 bases at J, with 11 bases between. This CDR3 spans 13 amino acids. CDR3 nucleotide sequence: TGTGCCAGCCAGGGGATCCCCTACAATGAGCAGTTCTTC. Translating gives CASQGIPYNEQFF.

In this sample, this clonotype turned up many times. The CDR3, as DNA: TGTGCCAGCAGTTACGACAGAAGTTATACGCAGTATTTT. Residues: CASSYDRSYTQYF. V gene TRBV6-5 combines with J gene TRBJ2-3; maybe TRBD1 (5 bases). The CDR3 runs to 13 residues. Germline values: CDR1 MNHEY, CDR2 SVGAGI. Trimming pared 2 bases from V and 7 bases from J, leaving 10 bases between.

This clonotype was counted at least ten times. The rearrangement joins TRBV5-1 to TRBJ2-3, with 8 bases fitting TRBD1. The V and J ends lost 4 bases and 3 bases, in that order; junction bases with no gene match: 7. This CDR3 region has 15 residues. Per the germline V gene, CDR1 is SGHRS and CDR2 is YFSETQ. The CDR3 DNA sequence: TGCGCCAGCAGCACCGGACAGGGTGGAACAGATACGCAGTATTTT. Protein product: CASSTGQGGTDTQYF.

This clonotype has a handful of counts. The chain combines TRBV7-2 with TRBJ2-3; TRBD1 matches 8 bases. Germline CDR1 SGHTA, CDR2 FQGNSA. Losses at the gene ends were 7 bases for V and 3 bases for J; bases not matched to a gene: 12. This CDR3 is built from 16 residues. This CDR3 is CASTFGSGGLTDTQYF. In nucleotides, the CDR3 is TGTGCCAGCACCTTTGGGTCAGGGGGCTTGACAGATACGCAGTATTTT.

This clonotype was counted at least ten times. This chain links TRBV30 with TRBJ2-7; D may be TRBD1 (6 bases). Germline V gene lookup returns CDR1 GTSNPN and CDR2 SVGIG (reference sequence). The V end lost 0 bases, the J end lost 1 base, and 19 bases lay between the germline ends. This CDR3 contains 17 residues. The CDR3 region is CAWSVRLGAVRSYEQYF. The CDR3 region has the DNA TGTGCCTGGAGTGTACGTCTGGGGGCTGTTCGATCCTACGAGCAGTACTTC. Variable domain in full (rest from reference TRBV30 and TRBJ2-7): SQTIHQWPATLVQPVGSPLSLECTVEGTSNPNLYWYRQAAGRGLQLLFYSVGIGQISSEVPQNLSASRPQDRQFILSSKKLLLSDSGFYLCAWSVRLGAVRSYEQYFGPGTRLTVT.

The chain joins TRBV20-1 to TRBJ1-1; D gene ambiguous. This CDR3 contains 12 residues. The germline gives CDR1 DFQATT, CDR2 SNEGSKA (reference sequence). V was trimmed by 2 bases and J by 0 bases, leaving 4 bases between them. CDR3 amino acids: CSARQMNTEAFF. CDR3 in DNA: TGCAGTGCTAGACAGATGAACACTGAAGCTTTCTTT.

In this sample, this clonotype turned up a few times. The chain uses TRBV5-4 and TRBJ2-7, with D possibly called TRBD1 or TRBD2 (5 bases each). The V and J ends lost 2 bases and 6 bases respectively, with 15 bases between them. The length of the CDR3 is 14 residues. Germline assignment: CDR1 SGHNT and CDR2 YYREEE (reference sequence). The CDR3: CASSFGPGSGEQYV. DNA for the CDR3: TGTGCCAGCAGCTTTGGGCCAGGGAGTGGCGAGCAGTACGTC.

The V gene is TRBV20-1, the J gene TRBJ2-5; D possibly corresponds to TRBD2 (5 bases). The CDR3 spans 12 residues. Germline CDR1 reads DFQATT; CDR2 reads SNEGSKA (reference sequence). The germline V and J ends were trimmed by 1 base and 5 bases, with 8 bases remaining between them. For the CDR3, the DNA is TGCAGTGCTAGAGTCCGGAGGGAGACCCAGTACTTC. Translating gives CSARVRRETQYF.

This clonotype was observed a few times. The gene calls are TRBV4-3 and TRBJ1-2, with unresolved D. The V end lost 0 bases, the J end lost 3 bases, and 8 bases lay between the germline ends. The CDR3 covers 14 residues. Per the germline V gene, CDR1 is LGHNA and CDR2 is YSLEER. CDR3: CASSQEDGDYGYTF. CDR3 in DNA: TGCGCCAGCAGCCAAGAGGACGGAGACTATGGCTACACCTTC.

The V gene is TRBV3-1, the J gene TRBJ2-1; D is uncertain. The CDR3 contains 15 residues. V gave up 1 base and J gave up 3 bases, with 10 bases separating them. In germline, CDR1 is LGHDT, CDR2 YNNKEL (reference sequence). In nucleotides, the CDR3 is TGTGCCAGCAGCCAAGTTCGATACAGCTACAATGAGCAGTTCTTC. Protein sequence: CASSQVRYSYNEQFF.

In its sample, this clonotype was seen many times. V is TRBV5-5 and J is TRBJ1-2, with D tentatively TRBD1 (5 bases). V was shortened by 4 bases and J by 4 bases, with 17 bases between the two germline ends. CDR1 SGHKS and CDR2 YYEKEE come from the germline V gene (reference sequence). The CDR3 is made up of 15 amino acids. The CDR3 DNA reads TGTGCCAGCAGCGTCGGACAAAAAGGGACCTATGGCTACACCTTC. Protein product: CASSVGQKGTYGYTF. Drawing the rest from reference TRBV5-5 and TRBJ1-2, the complete variable domain is DAGVTQSPTHLIKTRGQQVTLRCSPISGHKSVSWYQQVLGQGPQFIFQYYEKEERGRGNFPDRFSARQFPNYSSELNVNALLLGDSALYLCASSVGQKGTYGYTFGSGTRLTVV.

Many counts were recorded for this clonotype. The chain joins TRBV27 to TRBJ2-7; 10 nucleotides agree with TRBD2. The CDR3 sequence is 16 residues long. Looked up from germline, CDR1 is MNHEY and CDR2 is SMNVEV (reference sequence). Trimming removed 0 bases from V and 2 bases from J; junction bases left unmatched: 4. CDR3 loop: CASSLSSGGSAYEQYF. As DNA, the CDR3 is TGTGCCAGCAGTTTATCTAGCGGGGGGTCAGCCTACGAGCAGTACTTC.

The V call is TRBV6-6, the J call TRBJ1-2; no firm D call. The CDR3 runs to 13 residues. The V end lost 11 bases, the J end lost 5 bases, and 18 bases lay between the germline ends. Germline V gene data show CDR1 as MNHNY and CDR2 as SVGAGI (reference sequence). The CDR3 bases are TGTGCCGGGAACGAAGGGAGTCGGTATGGCTACACCTTC. This codes for CAGNEGSRYGYTF.